Following are 20 T cell receptor beta chains from one sample sequenced in a study of blood T cell repertoires in COVID-19. Method: immunoSEQ multiplex PCR; TCRdb's copy keeps in-frame clones and lacks some. This table has approximately 150,000 clones, around 80% appearing once. The sample consisted of PBMCs or T cells enriched from blood (not recorded which). Receptors originate from a woman in her seventies in a cohort exposed to, infected with or recovered from COVID-19 (not recorded which).

The rearrangement links TRBV4-1 to TRBJ2-3, with TRBD2 matching 8 bases. Germline V gene sequence: CDR1 MGHRA, CDR2 YSYEKL. Trimming took 0 bases from V and 1 from J; bases not matched to a gene: 3. CDR3 length: 16 amino acids. The CDR3, as DNA: TGCGCCAGCAGCCAAGAGGGGGGACTAGGCACAGATACGCAGTATTTT. It specifies CASSQEGGLGTDTQYF.

V and J are TRBV5-1 and TRBJ1-3; perhaps TRBD1 as D (6 bases). The CDR3 contains 15 residues. Between the trimmed V and J ends, which lost 4 bases and 4 bases, there was a span of 15 bases. From germline, CDR1 is SGHRS and CDR2 YFSETQ. The CDR3 DNA sequence: TGCGCCAGCAGCCGAGATGTTGGACAGGGAAACACCATATATTTT. This gives the protein CASSRDVGQGNTIYF.

As to this clone: Other nucleotide sequences in the sample specify the same CDR3. CDR3 protein: CASSRGGTYEQYF. As DNA, the CDR3 is TGTGCCAGCAGTAGGGGGGGCACCTACGAGCAGTACTTC. The chain joins TRBV28 to TRBJ2-7; possibly TRBD2 for D (7 bases). Trimming removed 5 bases at V and 2 bases at J, with 10 bases between. The CDR3 is 13 amino acids. Germline V gene sequence: CDR1 MDHEN, CDR2 SYDVKM.

Regarding this clone: Distinct nucleotide sequences in the sample also encode this CDR3. The genes are TRBV7-3 and TRBJ1-1, with D maybe TRBD1 (6 bases). The V gene's germline CDR1 is SGHTA and CDR2 FQGTGA. V lost 6 bases and J lost 1, with 9 bases in between. This CDR3 contains 13 residues. The CDR3 DNA sequence: TGTGCCAGCAGTGTGACAGGGAACACTGAAGCTTTCTTT. Protein: CASSVTGNTEAFF.

The table lists this clone with a count of one. The chain carries TRBV19 and TRBJ1-5; the D is unclear. The V gene's germline CDR1 is LNHDA and CDR2 SQIVND (reference sequence). Trimming removed 3 bases from V and 2 bases from J, with 11 bases in between. This CDR3 comprises 15 residues. The CDR3 loop is CASSMRPPGNQPQHF. CDR3 sequence (DNA): TGTGCCAGTAGTATGAGGCCCCCCGGCAATCAGCCCCAGCATTTT.

J is TRBJ1-1 and V is TRBV9; D possibly corresponds to TRBD1 (6 bases). The CDR3 is 14 amino acids. CDR1 and CDR2 (germline): SGDLS, YYNGEE. Deletions cut 3 bases from V and 2 bases from J, with 11 bases between. This chain's CDR3 is CASSGKQGNTEAFF. CDR3 sequence (DNA): TGTGCCAGCAGCGGAAAACAGGGAAACACTGAAGCTTTCTTT.

This clone was counted only a few times. The chain joins TRBV28 to TRBJ1-2, with D hard to call. The CDR3 is 13 residues long. Trimming removed 6 bases from V and 5 bases from J, with 13 bases in between. CDR1 is MDHEN and CDR2 is SYDVKM in the germline V gene. CDR3 DNA: TGTGCCAGCAGGAGACTGAGAGGGTATGGCTACACCTTC. Translating gives CASRRLRGYGYTF.

The V and J genes are TRBV9 and TRBJ2-1, with D tentatively TRBD2 (7 bases). This CDR3 spans 15 amino acids. Deletions cut 4 bases from V and 7 bases from J, with 18 bases between. Germline-derived CDR1 and CDR2 are SGDLS and YYNGEE. The CDR3 nucleotides are TGTGCCAGCAGCTCTAGGGGGGGAGGGCCGAATGAGCAGTTCTTC. This codes for CASSSRGGGPNEQFF.

The chain couples TRBV19 to TRBJ1-4; D unclear. The V end lost 4 bases, the J end lost 7 bases, and 16 bases lay between the germline ends. This CDR3 region has 15 residues. The germline V gene encodes CDR1 LNHDA and CDR2 SQIVND (reference sequence). CDR3 DNA: TGTGCCAGTAGTAGCGGCAGAGCGCCGCTTGAAAAACTGTTTTTT. Protein sequence: CASSSGRAPLEKLFF.

This chain's CDR3 is CASSLLGGYTGELFF. In DNA form, the CDR3 reads TGTGCCAGCAGTTTATTAGGGGGATACACCGGGGAGCTGTTTTTT. The J gene is TRBJ2-2, the V gene TRBV28, with D possibly matching TRBD1 (6 bases). The CDR3 is 15 residues long. Germline V gene lookup returns CDR1 MDHEN and CDR2 SYDVKM. Trimming cost V 1 base and J 3 bases, with 9 bases left between them.

The chain joins TRBV18 to TRBJ1-2; 12 bases agree with TRBD1. The V segment lost 3 bases and the J segment 5 bases; nucleotides outside the gene matches: 10. CDR3 length: 17 residues. Germline assignment: CDR1 KGHSH and CDR2 LQKENI. The CDR3 reads CASSPSGTGGAGYGYTF. As DNA, the CDR3 is TGTGCCAGCTCACCCTCCGGGACAGGGGGCGCGGGATATGGCTACACCTTC.

This clone was observed a handful of times. This chain uses TRBV20-1 with TRBJ1-2; no definite D call. The CDR3 runs to 11 residues. The V and J ends lost 5 bases and 3 bases respectively, with 7 bases between them. Germline CDR1 and CDR2: DFQATT and SNEGSKA (reference sequence). CDR3 protein: CSASVDYGYTF. CDR3 sequence (DNA): TGCAGTGCTTCGGTAGACTATGGCTACACCTTC.

The chain combines TRBV6-8 with TRBJ1-5; tentative D call: TRBD1 (6 bases). The V and J ends lost 9 bases and 0 bases respectively, with 18 bases between them. Germline V gives CDR1 MNHGY, CDR2 SAAAGT. The CDR3 runs 16 residues. The CDR3 sequence: CARPWDTPHSNQPQHF. CDR3 nucleotides: TGTGCCAGACCATGGGACACACCACATAGCAATCAGCCCCAGCATTTT.

The V and J genes are TRBV5-1 and TRBJ1-4; D gene uncertain. The germline V and J ends were trimmed by 7 bases and 0 bases, with 13 bases remaining between them. CDR3 length: 15 amino acids. Germline-derived CDR1 and CDR2 are SGHRS and YFSETQ. CDR3 region: CASREDRATNEKLFF. CDR3 sequence (DNA): TGCGCCAGCCGGGAGGACCGAGCAACTAATGAAAAACTGTTTTTT.

This clone was counted a few times. The chain links TRBV29-1 to TRBJ1-1; D not resolved. Germline loops: CDR1 SQVTM, CDR2 ANQGSEA. V lost 3 bases and J 0 bases, leaving 8 bases between the germline ends. CDR3 size: 13 residues. Here the CDR3 reads CSVDPGVNTEAFF. The CDR3 coding sequence is TGCAGCGTTGATCCGGGTGTGAACACTGAAGCTTTCTTT.

The chain is built from TRBV3-1 (or the pseudogene TRBV3-2) and TRBJ1-2; D is possibly TRBD1 (5 bases). Trimming shortened V by 2 bases and J by 3 bases, and 13 bases separated the two germline ends. The CDR3 extends over 15 amino acids. The germline CDR1 and CDR2 sequences are LGHDT and YNNKEL (reference sequence). CDR3 nucleotide sequence: TGTGCCAGCAGCCAACGGAGCAGGGTAGACTATGGCTACACCTTC. Its protein product is CASSQRSRVDYGYTF.

As DNA, the CDR3 is TGTGCCAGCAGTTCTTACCCTAGCGGCCGCTACAATGAGCAGTTCTTC. This translates into CASSSYPSGRYNEQFF. The V gene is TRBV28, the J gene TRBJ2-1, with 7 bases that match TRBD2. V gave up 4 bases and J gave up 3 bases; unmatched junction bases: 9. The CDR3 extends over 16 amino acids. The germline V gene encodes CDR1 MDHEN and CDR2 SYDVKM.

The J gene is TRBJ1-2, the V gene TRBV19; D is possibly TRBD1 (5 bases). CDR3 length equals 13 residues. The V gene's germline CDR1 is LNHDA and CDR2 SQIVND (reference sequence). V shed 3 bases and J shed 7 bases, with 12 bases lying between them. In nucleotides, the CDR3 is TGTGCCAGTAGTATCGCCTCGGACATTGGCTACACCTTC. It codes for CASSIASDIGYTF. Supplemented by reference TRBV19 and TRBJ1-2, the full variable domain reads DGGITQSPKYLFRKEGQNVTLSCEQNLNHDAMYWYRQDPGQGLRLIYYSQIVNDFQKGDIAEGYSVSREKKESFPLTVTSAQKNPTAFYLCASSIASDIGYTFGSGTRLTVV.

This clone was seen once. The chain links TRBV2 to TRBJ1-6, with TRBD1 matching over 8 bases. Germline CDR1 and CDR2: SNHLY and FYNNEI. This CDR3 is built from 15 residues. J lost 8 bases, V lost 6 bases, and 9 bases had no gene match. The CDR3 DNA sequence: TGTGCCAGCAGGATACCACAGGGGGACCATTCACCCCTCCACTTT. Its protein is CASRIPQGDHSPLHF.

The chain carries TRBV27 and TRBJ1-2, with 9 bases lining up with TRBD1. Germline loops: CDR1 MNHEY, CDR2 SMNVEV (reference sequence). Trimming removed 2 bases from V and 5 bases from J; junction bases left unmatched: 6. The CDR3 runs 15 residues. In nucleotides, the CDR3 is TGTGCCAGCAGTTTACGTGGGACAGGGCCTTATGGCTACACCTTC. This gives the protein CASSLRGTGPYGYTF.